The 6 T cell receptor beta chains below all came from one sample that was sequenced in a study of T cells in Graves' hyperthyroidism and ophthalmopathy. Researchers took RNA transcripts and amplified the TCR beta CDR3 regions from them. First-round RT-PCR targeting the TCR CDR3 was performed with the HTBI primer set. A single record per CDR3 protein comes from TCRdb applying MiXCR to the multiplex PCR reads. The sample records 310,000 or so distinct CDR3 sequences, over 15% being singletons. The material sequenced was blood. The receptors here all came from a woman aged 55-70 years with Graves' ophthalmopathy.

This clonotype was seen repeatedly, ten times or more. The chain joins TRBV27 to TRBJ2-1; no firm D call. The length of the CDR3 is 16 residues. The germline V and J ends were trimmed by 5 bases and 2 bases, with 16 bases remaining between them. Germline V gene sequence: CDR1 MNHEY, CDR2 SMNVEV (reference sequence). The chain's CDR3 is CASSPQGPTPYNEQFF. CDR3 nucleotide sequence: TGTGCCAGCAGTCCTCAAGGGCCCACCCCCTACAATGAGCAGTTCTTC.

This clonotype has a count of ten or more. The chain links TRBV7-2 to TRBJ2-1; D is undetermined. Trimming stripped 4 bases from V and 8 bases from J, with 12 bases between. Looked up from germline, CDR1 is SGHTA and CDR2 is FQGNSA. The CDR3 is 13 residues long. The DNA for the CDR3 is TGTGCCAGCAGCTCGCTGTTTGGGGATGAGCAGTTCTTC. This gives the protein CASSSLFGDEQFF.

The chain is built from TRBV29-1 and TRBJ1-6; D not resolved. This CDR3 spans 11 amino acids. Between the trimmed V and J ends, which lost 6 bases and 14 bases, there was a span of 14 bases. Germline V lookup: CDR1 SQVTM, CDR2 ANQGSEA. The CDR3 nucleotides read TGCAGCGTCGGACTGCGGGGTGCCCTCCACTTT. This gives the protein CSVGLRGALHF.

Many counts were recorded for this clonotype. The chain uses TRBV6-2 or TRBV6-3 and TRBJ1-1, with D possibly TRBD1 on 5 matching bases. Germline CDR1 MNHEY, CDR2 SVGEGT. The CDR3 is 15 amino acids. The ends were cut back, 6 bases at V and 0 bases at J, with 14 bases in the middle. CDR3 region: CASSQIRDLNTEAFF. The CDR3 DNA reads TGTGCCAGCAGCCAGATCAGGGATCTGAACACTGAAGCTTTCTTT.

This clonotype was detected many times. The V call is TRBV14, the J call TRBJ2-3; 10 bases match TRBD2. CDR3 length equals 16 residues. V gave up 2 bases and J gave up 4 bases; unmatched junction bases: 6. CDR1 is SGHDN and CDR2 is FVKESK in the germline V gene. The CDR3 is CASSQLRLAGADTQYF. The CDR3 DNA reads as TGTGCCAGCAGCCAATTGAGGCTAGCGGGGGCAGATACGCAGTATTTT.

This clonotype was seen ten or more times. The gene calls are TRBV5-5 and TRBJ2-2; 7 positions match TRBD2. V lost 1 base, J lost 9 bases, and 9 bases stayed unmatched. This CDR3 has 15 amino acids. The germline gives CDR1 SGHKS, CDR2 YYEKEE (reference sequence). CDR3 region: CASSLSGAPSRELFF. CDR3 DNA sequence: TGTGCCAGCAGCTTGAGCGGGGCCCCTTCCAGGGAGCTGTTTTTT.